The clone carrying this T cell receptor (beta chain) was observed a handful of times. Its antigen is still unknown. The authors extracted RNA and reverse transcribed it into cDNA as the sequencing template. The protocol was immunoSEQ multiplex PCR, while the TCRdb copy is restricted to in-frame clones and leaves out a portion. Of 100,000 to 130,000 clones in the sample, roughly 84% are singletons; the top ten hold around 25%. Stated treatment: oral pan-JAK inhibitor, 5-10 mg twice daily. Both peripheral blood and punch biopsies of lesional scalp skin were obtained from patients who had alopecia areata. Germline V CDR1 and CDR2: SGHTA, FQGNSA. CDR3 size: 15 residues. The V end was cut by 5 bases, the J end by 2 bases, with 13 bases between. The data stem from a study of CD8+ T cells in alopecia areata. As for the study in general: The drug, oral tofacitinib, was given to treated patients at 5 to 10 mg twice daily. Tofacitinib exposure lasted 6 to 18 months, followed by 6 months off drug.

Study-level points and caveats: In lesional scalp, particularly from alopecia totalis/universalis, clonality was higher than in normal scalp.

The chain recombines TRBV7-2 with TRBJ2-4, with a tentative D call TRBD1 (5 bases). Sequencing used CD8+ T cells sorted from blood, obtained at week 24, from a patient treated with tofacitinib. This TCR came from a human donor with alopecia areata. CDR3 amino acids: CASSPYDSPKNIQYF. The CDR3 DNA is TGTGCCAGCAGCCCCTACGACAGTCCCAAAAACATTCAGTACTTC.